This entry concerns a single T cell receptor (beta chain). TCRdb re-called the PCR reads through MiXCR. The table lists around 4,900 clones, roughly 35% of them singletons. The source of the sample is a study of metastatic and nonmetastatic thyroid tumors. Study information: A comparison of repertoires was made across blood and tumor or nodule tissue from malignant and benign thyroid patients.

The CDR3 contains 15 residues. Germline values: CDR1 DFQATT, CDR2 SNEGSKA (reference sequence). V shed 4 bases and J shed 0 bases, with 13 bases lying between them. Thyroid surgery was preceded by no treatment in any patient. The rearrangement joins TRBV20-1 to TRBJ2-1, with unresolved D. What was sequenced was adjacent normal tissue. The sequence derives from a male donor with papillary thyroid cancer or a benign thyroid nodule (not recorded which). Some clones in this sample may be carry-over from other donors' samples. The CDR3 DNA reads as TGCAGTGCTATGGGCCCCCGGCACTCCTACAATGAGCAGTTCTTC. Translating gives CSAMGPRHSYNEQFF.